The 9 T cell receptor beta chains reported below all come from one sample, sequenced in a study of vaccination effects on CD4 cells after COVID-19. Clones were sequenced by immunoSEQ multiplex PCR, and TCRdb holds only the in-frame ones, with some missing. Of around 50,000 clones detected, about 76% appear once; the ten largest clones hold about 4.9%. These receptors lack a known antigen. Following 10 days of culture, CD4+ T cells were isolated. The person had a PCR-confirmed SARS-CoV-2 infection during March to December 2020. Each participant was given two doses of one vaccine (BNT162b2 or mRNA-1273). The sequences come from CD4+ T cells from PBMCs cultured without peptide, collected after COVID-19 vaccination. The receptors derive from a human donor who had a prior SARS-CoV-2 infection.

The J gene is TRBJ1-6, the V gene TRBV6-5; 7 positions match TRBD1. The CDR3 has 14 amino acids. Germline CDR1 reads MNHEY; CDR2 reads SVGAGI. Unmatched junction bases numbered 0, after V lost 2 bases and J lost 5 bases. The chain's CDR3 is CASSYRGHNSPLHF. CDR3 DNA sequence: TGTGCCAGCAGTTACAGGGGGCATAATTCACCCCTCCACTTT.

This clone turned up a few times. This CDR3 reads CASSYGGALAKNIQYF. The CDR3 DNA is TGTGCCAGCAGTTACGGTGGCGCTCTAGCCAAAAACATTCAGTACTTC. The gene calls are TRBV6-2 or TRBV6-3 and TRBJ2-4, with unresolved D. Germline CDR1 and CDR2: MNHEY and SVGEGT. Trimming took off 2 bases at V and 0 bases at J, with 11 bases between the two ends. The CDR3 length is 16 residues.

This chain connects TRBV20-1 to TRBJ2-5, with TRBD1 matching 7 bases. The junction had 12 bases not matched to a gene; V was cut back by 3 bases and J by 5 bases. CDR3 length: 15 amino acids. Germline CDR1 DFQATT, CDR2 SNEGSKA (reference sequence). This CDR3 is CSASYRGIRRETQYF. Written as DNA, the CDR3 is TGCAGTGCTAGTTACAGGGGAATACGGCGGGAGACCCAGTACTTC.

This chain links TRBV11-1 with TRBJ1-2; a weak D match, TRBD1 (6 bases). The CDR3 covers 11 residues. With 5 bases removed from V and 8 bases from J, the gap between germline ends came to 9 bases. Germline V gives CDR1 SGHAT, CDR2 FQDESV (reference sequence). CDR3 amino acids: CASSPGAGYTF. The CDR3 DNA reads TGTGCCAGCAGCCCAGGGGCCGGCTACACCTTC.

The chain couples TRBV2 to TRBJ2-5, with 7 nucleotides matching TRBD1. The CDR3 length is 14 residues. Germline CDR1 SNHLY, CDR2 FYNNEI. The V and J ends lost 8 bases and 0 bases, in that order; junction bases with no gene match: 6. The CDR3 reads CASRDSTNQETQYF. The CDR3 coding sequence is TGTGCCAGCCGGGACAGTACTAACCAAGAGACCCAGTACTTC.

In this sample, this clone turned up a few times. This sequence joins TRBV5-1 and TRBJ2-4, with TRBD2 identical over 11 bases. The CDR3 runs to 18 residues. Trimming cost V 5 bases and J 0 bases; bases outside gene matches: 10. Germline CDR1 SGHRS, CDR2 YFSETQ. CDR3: CASRLLAGAHLAKNIQYF. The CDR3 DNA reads TGCGCCAGCAGATTACTAGCGGGAGCCCATCTAGCCAAAAACATTCAGTACTTC.

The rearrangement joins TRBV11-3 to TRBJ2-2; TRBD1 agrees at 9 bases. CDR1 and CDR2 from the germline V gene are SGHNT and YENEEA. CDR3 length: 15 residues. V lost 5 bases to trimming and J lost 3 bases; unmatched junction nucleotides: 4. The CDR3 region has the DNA TGTGCCAGCAGCCCGGGACAGGGAGACACCGGGGAGCTGTTTTTT. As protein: CASSPGQGDTGELFF.

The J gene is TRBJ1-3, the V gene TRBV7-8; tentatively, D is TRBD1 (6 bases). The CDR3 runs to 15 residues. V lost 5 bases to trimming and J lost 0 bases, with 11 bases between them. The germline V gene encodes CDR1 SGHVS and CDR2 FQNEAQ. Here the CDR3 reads CASSPTGYSGNTIYF. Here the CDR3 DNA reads TGTGCCAGCAGCCCAACAGGGTACTCTGGAAACACCATATATTTT.

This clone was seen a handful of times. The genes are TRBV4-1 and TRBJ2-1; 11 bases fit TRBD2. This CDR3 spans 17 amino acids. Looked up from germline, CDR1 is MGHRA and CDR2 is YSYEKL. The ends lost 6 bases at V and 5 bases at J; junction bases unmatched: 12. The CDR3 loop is CASRTKLGTSGNNEQFF. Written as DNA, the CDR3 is TGCGCCAGCAGAACAAAGTTGGGGACTAGCGGAAACAATGAGCAGTTCTTC.